The 9 T cell receptor beta chains reported below all come from one sample, sequenced in a study of blood T cell repertoires in COVID-19 (TCRdb year 2020). Libraries were constructed by the immunoSEQ multiplex PCR assay. TCRdb holds this immuneACCESS table with in-frame rearrangements only. Some clones are missing; in checked studies, unresolved V genes explain under half, and the rest has no known cause. The table for this sample lists around 260,000 clones; roughly 90% of them were counted only once. The biggest ten clones account for about 2.2% of the sample. Sequences were obtained from peripheral blood. These receptors originate from a woman aged 25 to 39 with COVID-19, enrolled during active disease.

The V gene is TRBV2, the J gene TRBJ2-7; D is perhaps TRBD1 (5 bases). This CDR3 region has 11 residues. The germline V gene encodes CDR1 SNHLY and CDR2 FYNNEI. With 6 bases removed from V and 3 bases from J, the gap between germline ends came to 6 bases. CDR3 amino acids: CASRDSYEQYF. The CDR3 bases are TGTGCCAGCAGAGACAGCTACGAGCAGTACTTC.

V is TRBV25-1 and J is TRBJ2-3; D possibly corresponds to TRBD2 (5 bases). From germline, CDR1 is MGHDK and CDR2 SYGVNS. The CDR3 spans 15 residues. V gave up 4 bases and J gave up 2 bases, with 13 bases separating them. The CDR3 region is CASSAPSGYTDTQYF. The CDR3 DNA follows: TGTGCCAGCAGTGCCCCGTCGGGGTACACAGATACGCAGTATTTT. Full variable domain (rest looked up from reference TRBV25-1 and TRBJ2-3): EADIYQTPRYLVIGTGKKITLECSQTMGHDKMYWYQQDPGMELHLIHYSYGVNSTEKGDLSSESTVSRIRTEHFPLTLESARPSHTSQYLCASSAPSGYTDTQYFGPGTRLTVL.

This sequence joins TRBV4-1 and TRBJ1-5; D remains ambiguous. Germline assignment: CDR1 MGHRA and CDR2 YSYEKL. The CDR3 covers 14 residues. The V end was cut by 0 bases, the J end by 4 bases, with 7 bases between. CDR3 sequence: CASSQDLANQPQHF. For the CDR3, the DNA is TGCGCCAGCAGCCAAGATCTGGCTAATCAGCCCCAGCATTTT.

This chain uses TRBV6-1 with TRBJ1-4; the D gene is possibly TRBD1 (6 bases). V lost 0 bases and J lost 3, with 11 bases in between. The germline V gene encodes CDR1 MNHNS and CDR2 SASEGT. The CDR3 is 16 residues long. The CDR3: CASSEAWGHANEKLFF. The CDR3 nucleotides are TGTGCCAGCAGTGAAGCGTGGGGGCACGCTAATGAAAAACTGTTTTTT.

The chain couples TRBV19 to TRBJ1-5, with D perhaps TRBD1 (5 bases). Germline V gene data show CDR1 as LNHDA and CDR2 as SQIVND (reference sequence). With 8 bases removed from V and 4 bases from J, the gap between germline ends came to 18 bases. The CDR3 consists of 15 residues. The CDR3 DNA sequence: TGTGCCAGTGACTTCGGGGGGATGGGGAATCAGCCCCAGCATTTT. It is translated as CASDFGGMGNQPQHF.

The chain combines TRBV5-1 with TRBJ1-4, with D possibly being TRBD1 (6 bases). The V gene lost 4 bases and the J gene lost 3 bases, with 13 bases spanning the gap. Germline V CDR1 and CDR2: SGHRS, YFSETQ. CDR3 length equals 15 residues. CDR3 sequence (DNA): TGCGCCAGCAGCCTGGACAGTCAAGCTAATGAAAAACTGTTTTTT. This translates into CASSLDSQANEKLFF.

A single count supports this clone. The V call is TRBV5-4, the J call TRBJ2-7; 7 bases fit TRBD1. This CDR3 contains 16 residues. Germline CDR1 is SGHNT and CDR2 is YYREEE (reference sequence). With 6 bases clipped from V and 7 bases from J, the junction kept 19 bases outside the gene matches. DNA of the CDR3: TGTGCCAGCAACATAGGAGGTTGGCAGGGGGATGGGGAGCAGTACTTC. This translates into CASNIGGWQGDGEQYF.

In its sample, this clone was seen once. The chain has TRBV7-9 and TRBJ2-7, with 13 nucleotides matching TRBD2. Trimming at V came to 1 base and at J to 5 bases, leaving 5 bases not matched to a gene. The CDR3 contains 16 residues. From germline, CDR1 is SEHNR and CDR2 FQNEAQ (reference sequence). This chain's CDR3 is CASSLVSGLAGNEQYF. The CDR3 nucleotides are TGTGCCAGCAGCTTAGTATCGGGACTAGCGGGAAACGAGCAGTACTTC.

The chain has TRBV19 and TRBJ2-2; a possible D gene is TRBD1 (6 bases). Germline assignment: CDR1 LNHDA and CDR2 SQIVND (reference sequence). Deletions cut 1 base from V and 8 bases from J, with 11 bases between. The CDR3 spans 14 residues. The CDR3 sequence: CASSIARGSGELFF. The CDR3 DNA sequence: TGTGCCAGTAGTATAGCCAGGGGTTCAGGGGAGCTGTTTTTT.